This TCR beta chain was observed in a study of response to subunit inactivated influenza vaccine. Overall study results and limits: After each seasonal influenza vaccination, few new T cells are recruited, the authors suggested.

This clonotype was found a few times. Its specificity is unknown. MiXCR, run by TCRdb on the RT-PCR reads, gives a single entry per CDR3 protein. The sample yields about 800,000 distinct CDR3 sequences, 21% seen once. CDR1 is ENHRY and CDR2 is SYGVKD in the germline V gene. The CDR3 sequence is 14 residues long. V was pared by 4 bases and J by 4 bases, with 4 bases of the junction left unmatched. This TCR was sampled from a man aged 50-59 years who received an inactivated influenza vaccine. Sample: PBMCs from blood, taken 5 days after vaccination. The chain recombines TRBV10-3 with TRBJ2-3; 8 nucleotides align to TRBD2. CDR3 sequence (DNA): TGTGCCATCAGTGGAACGGGAGGGGCAGATACGCAGTATTTT. Its translation: CAISGTGGADTQYF.